This T cell receptor beta chain emerged from a study of blood T cell repertoires in COVID-19 (dated by TCRdb to the early 2020s). Background for the entire study: Samples covering the acute and convalescent phases of COVID-19 were provided by collaborators in the United States, Italy and Spain. The prospective study material was composed of cDNA or gDNA derived from T cells, B-cell-depleted T cells, or PBMCs. Subjects who had been exposed to COVID-19, were actively infected with it, or had recovered from it provided the deeply sampled blood TCRbeta repertoires that made up the dataset. A freely available public database, intended as a resource for researchers studying the immune response to SARS-CoV-2, is where the repertoires were released. Samples came from the ongoing ImmuneRACE study (first 160 participants) plus 1,254 subjects from 6 global collaborators. Sample metadata almost always included a de-identified subject ID, COVID-19 status, age in years and sex. Where available, HLA class I and class II types were taken from metadata supplied by the sample provider and were not determined by assay-based typing.

Comment on this clone: It has no known antigen specificity. No base quality values were provided; no much bigger clone lies one nucleotide off.

Points the paper makes about the study in general: How much clinical and demographic metadata was included differed by source and by participant, and the metadata was provided uncurated.

A second Seattle source provided samples from volunteer blood donors who had recovered from COVID-19. Whole blood was collected in K2EDTA tubes by collaborating institutions according to the institutions' own protocols. For TCRbeta analysis, collaborators shipped samples as frozen whole blood, isolated PBMCs, or DNA extracted from either of those sample types. TCRbeta CDR3 regions were amplified from genomic DNA using the immunoSEQ Assay, a bias-controlled multiplex PCR. As for how the authors treated the data: The number of nucleated cells in each sample was estimated from the amplification of reference gene primers within the assay. To quantify the absolute abundance of each unique TCRbeta CDR3 rearrangement, sequence reads were collapsed and filtered. For each sample, productive Simpson clonality was calculated by taking the square root of Simpson's diversity index across productive rearrangements. The immuneACCESS repertoire file appears here via TCRdb, limited to in-frame rearrangements. These files lack a portion of the clones; in checked studies, under half of the deficit traces to unresolved V genes, and the cause of the others is not known. That table furnishes V, J and clone size, whereas the DNA furnished D and trimming. The table for this sample lists around 140,000 clones; roughly 80% of them were counted only once. 3% to 4.5% of the sample is taken by the ten largest.

Trimming accounts for 11 bases at V and 1 base at J, while the number of junction bases matched to no gene is 10. Including cysteine and phenylalanine, the CDR3 has 14 amino acids. Only CDR3 DNA remains: 42 bases, in frame from the first base. The germline V gene (reference sequence) provides CDR1 LGHDT and CDR2 YNNKEL. The sequencing sample was made of peripheral blood. Recombination connected TRBV3-1 (or the pseudogene TRBV3-2) to TRBJ2-7; 8 central bases correspond to TRBD2. This clonotype was sampled from a man between 65 and 85 years old who had recovered from COVID-19. The nucleotide sequence reads TGTGCCCGGCGTCCCCGGGAGGGTTCCTACGAGCAGTACTTC. Its protein reads: CARRPREGSYEQYF.